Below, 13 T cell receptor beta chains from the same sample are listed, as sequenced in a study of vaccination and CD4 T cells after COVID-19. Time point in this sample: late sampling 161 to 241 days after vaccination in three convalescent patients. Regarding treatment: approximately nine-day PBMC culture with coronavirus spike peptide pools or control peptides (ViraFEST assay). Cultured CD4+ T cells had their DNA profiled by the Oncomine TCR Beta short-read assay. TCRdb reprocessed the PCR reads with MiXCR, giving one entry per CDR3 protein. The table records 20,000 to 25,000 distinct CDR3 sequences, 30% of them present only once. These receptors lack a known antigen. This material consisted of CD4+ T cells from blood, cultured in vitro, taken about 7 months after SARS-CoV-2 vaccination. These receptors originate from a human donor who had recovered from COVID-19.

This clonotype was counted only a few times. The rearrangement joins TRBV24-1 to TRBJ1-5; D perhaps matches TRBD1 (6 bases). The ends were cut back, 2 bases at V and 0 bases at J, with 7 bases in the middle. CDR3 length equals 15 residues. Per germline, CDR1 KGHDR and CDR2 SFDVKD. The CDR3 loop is CATSDSRGSNQPQHF. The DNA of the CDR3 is TGTGCCACCAGTGATTCCAGGGGTAGCAATCAGCCCCAGCATTTT.

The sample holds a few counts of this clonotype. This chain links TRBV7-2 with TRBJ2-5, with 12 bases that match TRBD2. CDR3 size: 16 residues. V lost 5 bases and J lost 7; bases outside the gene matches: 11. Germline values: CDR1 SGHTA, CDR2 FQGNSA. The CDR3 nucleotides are TGTGCCAGCAGCGACACTAGCGGGAGGCCCCGTTCGACCCAGTACTTC. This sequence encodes CASSDTSGRPRSTQYF. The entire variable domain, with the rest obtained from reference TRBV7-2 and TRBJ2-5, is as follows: GAGVSQSPSNKVTEKGKDVELRCDPISGHTALYWYRQSLGQGLEFLIYFQGNSAPDKSGLPSDRFSAERTGGSVSTLTIQRTQQEDSAVYLCASSDTSGRPRSTQYFGPGTRLLVL.

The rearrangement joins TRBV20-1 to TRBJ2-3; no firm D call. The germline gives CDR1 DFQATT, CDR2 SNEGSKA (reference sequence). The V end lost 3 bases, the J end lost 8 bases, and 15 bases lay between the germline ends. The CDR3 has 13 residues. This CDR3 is CSASFGSRATQYF. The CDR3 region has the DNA TGCAGTGCTAGTTTCGGTAGTAGAGCTACGCAGTATTTT.

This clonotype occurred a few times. The CDR3 loop is CASSHTRRGTEAFF. The CDR3 coding sequence is TGTGCCAGCAGCCATACAAGACGTGGCACTGAAGCTTTCTTT. The chain couples TRBV28 to TRBJ1-1, with D unresolved. CDR3 size: 14 residues. Germline V CDR1 and CDR2: MDHEN, SYDVKM. With 6 bases removed from V and 4 bases from J, the gap between germline ends came to 15 bases.

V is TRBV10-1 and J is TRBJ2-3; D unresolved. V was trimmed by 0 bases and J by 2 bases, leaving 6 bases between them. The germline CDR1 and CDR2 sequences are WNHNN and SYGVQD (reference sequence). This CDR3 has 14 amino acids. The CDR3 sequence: CASSESRLTDTQYF. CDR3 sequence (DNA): TGCGCCAGCAGTGAGTCGAGACTCACAGATACGCAGTATTTT.

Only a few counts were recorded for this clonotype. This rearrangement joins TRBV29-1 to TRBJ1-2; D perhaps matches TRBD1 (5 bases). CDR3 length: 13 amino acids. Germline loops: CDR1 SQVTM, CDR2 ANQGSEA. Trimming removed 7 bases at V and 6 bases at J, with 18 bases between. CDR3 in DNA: TGCAGCGCCCTATGGCAGGGATTTAATGGCTACACCTTC. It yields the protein CSALWQGFNGYTF.

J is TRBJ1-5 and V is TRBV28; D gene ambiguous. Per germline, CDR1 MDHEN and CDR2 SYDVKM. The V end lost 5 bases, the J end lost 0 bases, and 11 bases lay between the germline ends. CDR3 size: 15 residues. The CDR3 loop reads CASSPGGNSNQPQHF. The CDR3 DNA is TGTGCCAGCAGTCCCGGAGGGAATAGCAATCAGCCCCAGCATTTT.

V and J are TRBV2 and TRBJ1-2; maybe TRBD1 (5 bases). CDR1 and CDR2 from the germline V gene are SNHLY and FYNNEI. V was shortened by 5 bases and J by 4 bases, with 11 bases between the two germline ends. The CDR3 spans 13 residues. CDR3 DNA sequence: TGTGCCAGCAGTTACCGGGGCTCCTATGGCTACACCTTC. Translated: CASSYRGSYGYTF.

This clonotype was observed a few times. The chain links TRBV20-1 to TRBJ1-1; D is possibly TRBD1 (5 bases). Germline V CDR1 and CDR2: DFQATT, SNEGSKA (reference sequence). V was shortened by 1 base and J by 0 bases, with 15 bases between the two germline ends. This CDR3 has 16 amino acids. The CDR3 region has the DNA TGCAGTGCTAGAGTTTGGGGGATGGGGATGAACACTGAAGCTTTCTTT. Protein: CSARVWGMGMNTEAFF.

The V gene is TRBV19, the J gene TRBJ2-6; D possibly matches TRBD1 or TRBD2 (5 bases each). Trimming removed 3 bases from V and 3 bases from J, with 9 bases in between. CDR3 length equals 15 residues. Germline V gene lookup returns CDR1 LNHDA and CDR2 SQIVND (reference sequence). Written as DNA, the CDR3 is TGTGCCAGTAGTATTGAGGGGCGTGGGGCCAACGTCCTGACTTTC. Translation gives CASSIEGRGANVLTF.

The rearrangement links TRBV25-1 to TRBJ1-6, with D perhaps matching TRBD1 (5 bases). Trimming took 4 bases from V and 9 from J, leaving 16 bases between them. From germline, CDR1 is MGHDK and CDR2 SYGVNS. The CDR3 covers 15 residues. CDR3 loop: CASSATDSFGSPLHF. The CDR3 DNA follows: TGTGCCAGCAGTGCTACCGACAGTTTCGGTTCACCCCTCCACTTT.

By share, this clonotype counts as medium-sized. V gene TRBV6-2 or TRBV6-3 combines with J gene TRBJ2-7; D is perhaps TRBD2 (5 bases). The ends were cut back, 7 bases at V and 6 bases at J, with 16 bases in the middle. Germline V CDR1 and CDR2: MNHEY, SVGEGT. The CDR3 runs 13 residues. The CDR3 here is CASKSLEVGEQYF. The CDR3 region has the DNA TGTGCCAGCAAGTCGTTGGAGGTAGGCGAGCAGTACTTC.

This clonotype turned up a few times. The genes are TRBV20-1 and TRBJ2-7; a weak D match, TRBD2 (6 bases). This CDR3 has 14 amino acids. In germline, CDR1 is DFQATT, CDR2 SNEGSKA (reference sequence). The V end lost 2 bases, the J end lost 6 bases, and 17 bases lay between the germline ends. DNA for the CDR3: TGCAGTGCTAGACCCTACCCCGGGAGCCGCGAGCAGTACTTC. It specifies CSARPYPGSREQYF.